Below are 4 T cell receptor beta chains sequenced from a single sample in a study of blood T cell repertoires in COVID-19. Sequencing used immunoSEQ multiplex PCR; TCRdb keeps in-frame clones, though not all of them. The repertoire includes under 300,000 clones, approximately 79% of them detected once, and roughly 4% sits in the top ten. The sequenced sample was peripheral blood. The receptor source for this set is a woman aged 40-49 years with active or convalescent COVID-19.

The chain links TRBV6-5 to TRBJ1-2; 7 nucleotides match TRBD1. J lost 3 bases, V lost 6 bases, and 4 bases had no gene match. The CDR3 is 13 amino acids. Germline CDR1 reads MNHEY; CDR2 reads SVGAGI. The CDR3 DNA reads as TGTGCCAGCAGCGGGACAGCCTACTATGGCTACACCTTC. Its translation is CASSGTAYYGYTF.

V is TRBV2 and J is TRBJ1-1, with no clear D. V lost 3 bases to trimming and J lost 1 base, with 6 bases between them. The CDR3 runs to 13 residues. Per germline, CDR1 SNHLY and CDR2 FYNNEI. The CDR3 reads CASSDQANTEAFF. CDR3 nucleotides: TGTGCCAGCAGTGATCAGGCGAACACTGAAGCTTTCTTT.

CDR3 sequence: CASSLSNSPLHF. The CDR3 DNA follows: TGTGCCAGCAGCTTGAGCAATTCACCCCTCCACTTT. The gene calls are TRBV5-6 and TRBJ1-6; no definite D call. The V gene's germline CDR1 is SGHDT and CDR2 YYEEEE. V was shortened by 1 base and J by 7 bases, with 3 bases between the two germline ends. This CDR3 has 12 amino acids.

The chain combines TRBV6-4 with TRBJ2-1, with 7 bases matching TRBD1. The CDR3 covers 15 residues. In germline, CDR1 is MRHNA, CDR2 SNTAGT. V lost 5 bases and J lost 6; bases outside the gene matches: 10. In DNA form, the CDR3 reads TGTGCCAGCAGTACCGAATTAGGGACAGCCAATGAGCAGTTCTTC. It encodes CASSTELGTANEQFF.